The rows below give T cell receptor beta chains drawn from one sample of a study of CD8 T cells in ankylosing spondylitis. Using its own MiXCR run on the 5' RACE reads, TCRdb lists one record per CDR3 protein. The sample lists approximately 350,000 distinct CDR3 sequences; 14% to 15% were seen once. The sequencing sample was made of blood, either unsorted or a sorted T cell fraction (not recorded which). The receptors here all came from a male donor with ankylosing spondylitis or in good health (not recorded which). CDR3s include the opening cysteine and the closing phenylalanine or tryptophan. A D gene is named only where the DNA matches it firmly. Only some rows state a clone size, as once, few, many or a class for expanded clones.

many	NA	TRBV5-1	TRBJ2-3	CASSLSRQGTDTQYF	TGCGCCAGCAGCTTGTCTCGACAGGGCACAGATACGCAGTATTTT
few	NA	TRBV20-1	TRBJ2-5	CSEVVLQETQYF	TGCAGTGAGGTGGTGCTACAAGAGACCCAGTACTTC
NA	NA	TRBV30	TRBJ2-7	CAWRSSYEQYF	TGTGCCTGGAGGAGCTCCTACGAGCAGTACTTC
few	NA	TRBV4-1	TRBJ2-3	CASSHELSDTQYF	TGCGCCAGCAGCCACGAGTTATCAGATACGCAGTATTTT
few	TRBD1	TRBV7-9	TRBJ2-4	CASSFPGQSNIQYF	TGTGCCAGCAGCTTTCCGGGACAGTCGAACATTCAGTACTTC
few	TRBD2	TRBV10-3	TRBJ2-3	CAISGTGGSNTDTQYF	TGTGCCATCAGTGGGACTGGCGGGAGCAACACAGATACGCAGTATTTT
many	TRBD1	TRBV6-1	TRBJ1-5	CASSGGQGYLPQHF	TGTGCCAGCAGTGGTGGACAGGGGTATTTGCCCCAGCATTTT
few	NA	TRBV25-1	TRBJ1-5	CASSEYCRTRVGVHGNQPQHF	TGTGCCAGCAGTGAATATTGCAGGACGAGAGTAGGGGTCCATGGCAATCAGCCCCAGCATTTT
NA	TRBD1	TRBV20-1	TRBJ1-2	CSARSFPGQGFNYGYTF	TGCAGTGCTAGATCGTTCCCGGGACAGGGGTTTAACTATGGCTACACCTTC
NA	NA	TRBV10-3	TRBJ2-7	CAISESRAGTYF	TGTGCCATCAGTGAGTCTAGGGCAGGGACGTACTTC
many	NA	TRBV11-1	TRBJ1-6	CASSVLGGESSYNSPLHF	TGTGCCAGCAGCGTCCTCGGGGGGGAGAGCTCCTATAATTCACCCCTCCACTTT
many	NA	TRBV12-3/TRBV12-4	TRBJ2-1	CASASREQFF	TGTGCCAGCGCCTCGAGGGAGCAGTTCTTC
NA	NA	TRBV28	TRBJ2-3	CASYPARYKITDTQYF	TGTGCCAGCTACCCCGCGCGGTACAAAATCACAGATACGCAGTATTTT
NA	NA	TRBV29-1	TRBJ1-1	CSFRTVNTEAFF	TGCAGCTTTAGGACGGTGAACACTGAAGCTTTCTTT
NA	TRBD1	TRBV20-1	TRBJ2-7	CSALLQGTSYEQYF	TGCAGTGCTTTATTACAGGGGACGTCCTACGAGCAGTACTTC
few	TRBD1	TRBV12-3/TRBV12-4	TRBJ2-6	CASSSQQGVHIYGANVLTF	TGTGCCAGCAGTTCACAACAGGGGGTACATATCTATGGGGCCAACGTCCTGACTTTC
NA	TRBD1	TRBV5-1	TRBJ2-1	CASSSTGGPGFEQFF	TGCGCCAGCAGCTCCACAGGGGGCCCCGGATTTGAGCAGTTCTTC
NA	NA	TRBV7-9	TRBJ2-7	CASSLLDLLTPYEQYF	TGTGCCAGCAGCTTATTGGACCTCCTCACGCCCTACGAGCAGTACTTC
NA	NA	TRBV7-9	TRBJ1-6	CASSLDGDSPLHF	TGTGCCAGCAGCTTAGATGGGGACTCACCCCTCCACTTT
NA	TRBD1	TRBV12-3/TRBV12-4	TRBJ2-7	CASSQRDRGIDEQYF	TGTGCCAGCAGCCAAAGGGACAGGGGAATTGACGAGCAGTACTTC
few	NA	TRBV5-6	TRBJ1-1	CASSWAPSAEAFF	TGTGCCAGCAGCTGGGCCCCGAGTGCTGAAGCTTTCTTT
NA	NA	TRBV12-3/TRBV12-4	TRBJ1-5	CASSLWGPGSNQPQHF	TGTGCCAGCAGTTTGTGGGGACCCGGGAGCAATCAGCCCCAGCATTTT
NA	NA	TRBV12-3/TRBV12-4	TRBJ1-1	CASSWPPREAFF	TGTGCCAGCAGTTGGCCCCCACGGGAGGCTTTCTTT
few	TRBD1	TRBV5-1	TRBJ2-7	CASSFSTGEVTYF	TGCGCCAGCAGCTTTTCGACAGGGGAGGTCACGTACTTC